These T cell receptor beta chains were read from a single sample in a study of technical replicates of blood from a handful of donors. Profiling relied on immunoSEQ multiplex PCR, and the TCRdb table lists in-frame clones only, not all of them. This sample has some 77,000 clones, with about 91% found just once. Specimen: T cells isolated from PBMCs. The receptors come from a human donor in good health. CDR3s include the opening cysteine and the closing phenylalanine or tryptophan. Each record gives: CDR3 protein, CDR3 DNA, V gene, J gene, D gene, clone size. D genes are given only for firm matches. A clone size is listed for some rows: how often the clone was seen (once, few, many), or a class if it is expanded.

CASSITSDTEAFF	TGTGCCAGTAGTATTACCAGCGACACTGAAGCTTTCTTT	TRBV19	TRBJ1-1	NA	NA
CASSSRQAGNTIYF	TGTGCCAGCAGCTCCCGACAGGCTGGAAACACCATATATTTT	TRBV5-6	TRBJ1-3	NA	NA
CASSYDLPTDEQFF	TGTGCCAGCAGTTACGACTTACCCACGGATGAGCAGTTCTTC	TRBV6-5	TRBJ2-1	NA	NA
CAWSGKEGSYRLYGYTF	TGTGCCTGGAGTGGTAAGGAGGGGTCCTACCGACTTTATGGCTACACCTTC	TRBV30	TRBJ1-2	NA	NA
CASSVESFAYTDTQYF	TGTGCCAGCAGCGTAGAGTCGTTCGCGTACACAGATACGCAGTATTTT	TRBV9	TRBJ2-3	NA	NA
CASMERGLYRTEAFF	TGTGCCAGCATGGAGAGGGGGCTTTATCGCACTGAAGCTTTCTTT	TRBV6-1	TRBJ1-1	TRBD1	NA
CASSVARRGAYEQYF	TGTGCCAGCAGCGTGGCGCGGCGGGGAGCCTACGAGCAGTACTTC	TRBV9	TRBJ2-7	NA	NA
CASSLDSGGFYEQYF	TGTGCCAGCAGCCTCGATTCGGGGGGTTTCTACGAGCAGTACTTC	TRBV7-2	TRBJ2-7	TRBD2	NA
CASRQGKGTEAFF	TGCGCCAGCAGACAGGGGAAAGGTACTGAAGCTTTCTTT	TRBV4-1	TRBJ1-1	TRBD1	NA
CASSSLTGTDNYGYTF	TGTGCCAGCAGCTCGCTGACCGGGACAGATAACTATGGCTACACCTTC	TRBV9	TRBJ1-2	TRBD1	NA
CASSRDIVQETQYF	TGTGCCAGCAGCCGGGACATCGTTCAAGAGACCCAGTACTTC	TRBV7-8	TRBJ2-5	NA	NA
CASSIVPGRSYGYTF	TGTGCCAGTAGTATAGTCCCCGGCAGGTCCTATGGCTACACCTTC	TRBV19	TRBJ1-2	NA	NA
CASSSRQGKDSGNTIYF	TGTGCCAGCAGCTCGCGACAGGGGAAGGACTCTGGAAACACCATATATTTT	TRBV7-9	TRBJ1-3	TRBD1	NA
CAISELAGGQGAKNIQYF	TGTGCCATCAGTGAGTTAGCGGGAGGGCAAGGAGCCAAAAACATTCAGTACTTC	TRBV10-3	TRBJ2-4	TRBD2	NA
CASSPGGITEAFF	TGCGCCAGCAGCCCAGGGGGGATCACTGAAGCTTTCTTT	TRBV4-3	TRBJ1-1	TRBD1	NA
CASNIGTGNTIYF	TGTGCCAGTAATATCGGGACTGGAAACACCATATATTTT	TRBV19	TRBJ1-3	NA	once
CASSQDLRQLIYSNQPQHF	TGCGCCAGCAGCCAGGACTTGAGGCAGCTGATCTATAGCAATCAGCCCCAGCATTTT	TRBV4-1	TRBJ1-5	NA	NA
CASTSEGGNWNEQFF	TGCGCCAGCACCTCTGAAGGAGGTAACTGGAATGAGCAGTTCTTC	TRBV4-3	TRBJ2-1	NA	once
CASSSPGDGNQPQHF	TGTGCCAGCAGCTCCCCGGGAGATGGCAATCAGCCCCAGCATTTT	TRBV7-2	TRBJ1-5	NA	NA
CASGLEGGAGYEQYF	TGTGCTAGTGGTTTGGAGGGGGGGGCCGGATACGAGCAGTACTTC	TRBV12-5	TRBJ2-7	NA	NA
CASSSRDRPYGYTF	TGTGCCAGCAGCTCCCGGGACAGGCCTTATGGCTACACCTTC	TRBV21-1	TRBJ1-2	NA	NA
CASSSIPGTSYGYTF	TGTGCCAGCTCATCAATTCCCGGGACATCGTATGGCTACACCTTC	TRBV18	TRBJ1-2	NA	NA
CSVGGEYGYTF	TGCAGCGTAGGAGGGGAATATGGCTACACCTTC	TRBV29-1	TRBJ1-2	NA	once
CASGQQETQYF	TGCGCCAGCGGACAACAAGAGACCCAGTACTTC	TRBV5-1	TRBJ2-5	NA	NA
CASSLDSDTEAFF	TGTGCCAGCAGCTTAGATTCGGACACTGAAGCTTTCTTT	TRBV11-3	TRBJ1-1	NA	NA
CASSLSAGASSYEQYF	TGTGCCAGCAGTTTATCGGCAGGGGCGTCCTCCTACGAGCAGTACTTC	TRBV27	TRBJ2-7	NA	NA
CASSLAGLNTEAFF	TGTGCCAGCAGCTTGGCAGGGCTGAACACTGAAGCTTTCTTT	TRBV11-3	TRBJ1-1	NA	NA
CATSSHRGTSTDTQYF	TGTGCCACCAGCTCCCACAGGGGAACTAGCACAGATACGCAGTATTTT	TRBV15	TRBJ2-3	TRBD1	NA
CASSQDQRPPQHF	TGTGCCAGCAGCCAAGATCAGAGGCCACCCCAGCATTTT	TRBV4-2	TRBJ1-5	NA	NA
CASSLTSTDTQYF	TGTGCCAGCAGCTTGACTAGTACAGATACGCAGTATTTT	TRBV5-4	TRBJ2-3	NA	NA
CASSQEGLGGYTF	TGCGCCAGCAGCCAAGAGGGGCTCGGAGGCTACACCTTC	TRBV4-3	TRBJ1-2	NA	NA
CASSQGTGSNYGYTF	TGCGCCAGCAGCCAGGGGACAGGTTCTAACTATGGCTACACCTTC	TRBV5-1	TRBJ1-2	TRBD1	NA
CASSVRLADKQFF	TGTGCCAGCAGCGTAAGACTAGCCGACAAGCAGTTCTTC	TRBV9	TRBJ2-1	TRBD2	NA
CASSQSGGGTGEQYF	TGCGCCAGCAGCCAATCCGGGGGGGGGACGGGCGAGCAGTACTTC	TRBV4-1	TRBJ2-7	TRBD2	NA
CASSVVESPYEQYF	TGTGCCAGCAGCGTAGTGGAGTCCCCCTACGAGCAGTACTTC	TRBV9	TRBJ2-7	NA	NA
CASSLELALTDTQYF	TGTGCCAGCAGCTTAGAACTAGCGCTGACAGATACGCAGTATTTT	TRBV5-5	TRBJ2-3	TRBD2	NA
CASRGTGRNEQYF	TGCGCCAGCAGGGGGACAGGTCGAAACGAGCAGTACTTC	TRBV5-1	TRBJ2-7	TRBD1	NA
CASSSRGRWEKLFF	TGTGCCAGCAGTTCCAGGGGGCGCTGGGAAAAACTGTTTTTT	TRBV6-5	TRBJ1-4	TRBD1	NA
CAWAGQYEQYF	TGTGCCTGGGCGGGTCAATACGAGCAGTACTTC	TRBV30	TRBJ2-7	NA	NA
CASSLHGTQNTEAFF	TGTGCCAGCAGCTTACACGGGACACAGAACACTGAAGCTTTCTTT	TRBV7-3	TRBJ1-1	NA	NA
CASSQVLAGRGTDTQYF	TGCGCCAGCAGCCAAGTCTTAGCGGGAAGGGGCACAGATACGCAGTATTTT	TRBV4-3	TRBJ2-3	TRBD2	NA
CASFIRDRGYSNQPQHF	TGCGCCAGCTTTATCCGGGACAGAGGTTATAGCAATCAGCCCCAGCATTTT	TRBV5-1	TRBJ1-5	TRBD1	NA
CSVEAGAGDTQYF	TGCAGCGTTGAAGCGGGAGCCGGAGATACGCAGTATTTT	TRBV29-1	TRBJ2-3	NA	NA
CATTTSGKDNEQFF	TGTGCCACGACGACTAGCGGGAAGGACAATGAGCAGTTCTTC	TRBV10-3	TRBJ2-1	TRBD2	NA
CASSPRQGASNQPQHF	TGTGCCAGCAGCCCCCGGCAGGGGGCTAGCAATCAGCCCCAGCATTTT	TRBV5-6	TRBJ1-5	TRBD1	NA
CASSPTGFEKLFF	TGTGCCAGCAGCCCGACAGGGTTTGAAAAACTGTTTTTT	TRBV11-2	TRBJ1-4	TRBD1	once
CASILGVGEQYF	TGTGCCAGCATCCTCGGGGTTGGGGAGCAGTACTTC	TRBV6-1	TRBJ2-7	NA	NA
CASSLRYTQYF	TGTGCCAGCAGTTTGCGATATACGCAGTATTTT	TRBV28	TRBJ2-3	NA	NA
CASSSQGAMGEKLFF	TGTGCCAGCAGTTCACAGGGGGCAATGGGGGAAAAACTGTTTTTT	TRBV27	TRBJ1-4	TRBD1	NA
CASSRTGSSYEQYF	TGTGCCAGCAGTAGGACAGGGAGCTCCTACGAGCAGTACTTC	TRBV6-4	TRBJ2-7	TRBD1	once
CASSSIRDRGQKLFF	TGTGCCAGCAGCTCCATCCGGGACAGGGGGCAGAAACTGTTTTTT	TRBV11-3	TRBJ1-4	TRBD1	NA
CATMPSTGVTGELFF	TGTGCCACCATGCCCTCGACAGGGGTTACCGGGGAGCTGTTTTTT	TRBV6-1	TRBJ2-2	TRBD1	NA
CASSLEGSYEQYF	TGTGCCAGCAGTTTAGAAGGGAGCTACGAGCAGTACTTC	TRBV27	TRBJ2-7	NA	NA
CASTLSHRTGKIYEQYF	TGTGCCAGTACCCTATCACACCGGACAGGGAAAATCTACGAGCAGTACTTC	TRBV19	TRBJ2-7	TRBD1	NA
CASNLKRVMANEQFF	TGTGCCAGCAATCTAAAGCGGGTCATGGCCAATGAGCAGTTCTTC	TRBV7-8	TRBJ2-1	NA	NA
CASSLLILAAYEQFF	TGTGCCAGCAGCTTATTAATCCTAGCGGCATATGAGCAGTTCTTC	TRBV11-2	TRBJ2-1	TRBD2	NA
CASSRYRALVDTEAFF	TGTGCCAGCAGCCGTTACAGGGCATTGGTGGACACTGAAGCTTTCTTT	TRBV5-6	TRBJ1-1	NA	once
CASTGLAGGSYNEQFF	TGTGCCAGTACCGGGCTAGCGGGAGGTTCCTACAATGAGCAGTTCTTC	TRBV19	TRBJ2-1	TRBD2	once
CASSFQGGEKLFF	TGTGCCAGCAGCTTTCAGGGTGGTGAAAAACTGTTTTTT	TRBV7-9	TRBJ1-4	NA	once
CASSSTGTGGEKLFF	TGTGCCAGCAGTTCGACCGGGACAGGGGGCGAAAAACTGTTTTTT	TRBV6-5	TRBJ1-4	TRBD1	NA